A selection of T cell receptor beta chains follows, all from one sample in a study of T cell responses to AZD1222 COVID-19 vaccine. Using immunoSEQ multiplex PCR, the repertoire was profiled, and TCRdb retains in-frame clones only, with some absent. The sample consists of about 140,000 clones, 80% to 90% of them appearing once. The sample consisted of peripheral blood, taken on day 0 of AZD1222 vaccination. These receptors were taken from an adult in good health. Both conserved end residues are part of each CDR3. D genes are given only for firm matches. Rows give clone size only sometimes, using once, few, many, or a class for an expanded clone.

>.|TRBV13|TRBJ1-4|TRBD1
CASSTRTGGRGREKLFF
TGTGCCAGCAGCACAAGGACAGGGGGCCGAGGTCGGGAAAAACTGTTTTTT
>.|TRBV12-5|TRBJ1-1|TRBD1
CASGMRQGSEAFF
TGTGCTAGTGGGATGAGACAGGGATCTGAAGCTTTCTTT
>.|TRBV9|TRBJ2-2|TRBD2
CASSGLAGVTGELFF
TGTGCCAGCAGCGGGTTAGCGGGAGTCACCGGGGAGCTGTTTTTT
>.|TRBV28|TRBJ2-2|.
CASGRTGTTGELFF
TGTGCCAGCGGACGCACAGGGACTACCGGGGAGCTGTTTTTT
>few|TRBV6-2/TRBV6-3|TRBJ2-1|.
CASSNAGNEQFF
TGTGCCAGCAGCAACGCTGGAAATGAGCAGTTCTTC
>.|TRBV6-4|TRBJ1-5|.
CASRNTNRGNQPQHF
TGTGCCAGCAGAAATACTAATAGGGGGAATCAGCCCCAGCATTTT
>.|TRBV9|TRBJ2-1|.
CASSVVSNNEQFF
TGTGCCAGCAGCGTAGTTTCAAACAATGAGCAGTTCTTC
>once|TRBV6-1|TRBJ1-4|.
CASSEQRNANEKLFF
TGTGCCAGCAGTGAACAGAGGAACGCTAATGAAAAACTGTTTTTT
>.|TRBV23-1|TRBJ2-7|TRBD1
CASSQSWDRVGYEQYF
TGCGCCAGCAGTCAATCCTGGGACAGAGTCGGGTACGAGCAGTACTTC
>once|TRBV27|TRBJ1-2|TRBD1
CASSTLGQGPKNYGYTF
TGTGCCAGCAGTACCCTGGGACAGGGGCCGAAAAACTATGGCTACACCTTC
>.|TRBV28|TRBJ1-1|.
CASRLGEENTEAFF
TGTGCCAGCAGGCTCGGTGAGGAGAACACTGAAGCTTTCTTT
>.|TRBV6-2/TRBV6-3|TRBJ2-4|.
CASSYGKNIQYF
TGTGCCAGCAGTTACGGCAAAAACATTCAGTACTTC
>.|TRBV3-1/TRBV3-2|TRBJ1-1|.
CASSQEPGGHTEAFF
TGTGCCAGCAGCCAAGAACCGGGAGGGCACACTGAAGCTTTCTTT
>once|TRBV14|TRBJ1-6|.
CASSQVTSYNSPLHF
TGTGCCAGCAGCCAAGTTACCTCCTATAATTCACCCCTCCACTTT
>.|TRBV5-4|TRBJ2-7|.
CASSFGLLEQYF
TGTGCCAGCAGCTTTGGACTACTGGAGCAGTACTTC
>few|TRBV19|TRBJ1-3|.
CASSIRGAGNTIYF
TGTGCCAGTAGTATTAGGGGAGCTGGAAACACCATATATTTT
>.|TRBV30|TRBJ2-7|TRBD1
CAWNRGEWYEQYF
TGTGCCTGGAACAGGGGAGAGTGGTACGAGCAGTACTTC
>.|TRBV4-2|TRBJ1-2|TRBD1
CASSQEGRAGGNYGYTF
TGTGCCAGCAGCCAAGAAGGGAGGGCAGGGGGTAACTATGGCTACACCTTC
>.|TRBV9|TRBJ2-1|TRBD2
CASSVGLAGGYNEQFF
TGTGCCAGCAGCGTAGGGCTAGCGGGGGGCTACAATGAGCAGTTCTTC
>.|TRBV9|TRBJ1-2|.
CASSRAQKVGPRYGYTF
TGTGCCAGCAGCCGAGCCCAAAAGGTTGGGCCACGCTATGGCTACACCTTC
>.|TRBV4-3|TRBJ1-1|.
CASSLSPVGASWVDTEAFF
TGCGCCAGCAGCCTGAGCCCAGTAGGGGCTTCCTGGGTGGACACTGAAGCTTTCTTT
>.|TRBV19|TRBJ1-1|.
CASSILGPGNTEAFF
TGTGCCAGTAGTATTCTAGGACCGGGGAACACTGAAGCTTTCTTT
>.|TRBV18|TRBJ1-3|TRBD1
CASSRDRERGNTIYF
TGTGCCAGCTCACGAGACAGGGAGCGCGGAAACACCATATATTTT
>.|TRBV18|TRBJ2-1|.
CASSPPTAYNEQFF
TGTGCCAGCTCACCACCCACAGCCTACAATGAGCAGTTCTTC
>.|TRBV6-5|TRBJ2-5|TRBD2
CASSYEVSGVETQYF
TGTGCCAGCAGTTACGAGGTTAGCGGGGTGGAGACCCAGTACTTC
>.|TRBV27|TRBJ1-6|.
CASSKGEIGSPLHF
TGTGCCAGCAGTAAGGGGGAGATTGGTTCACCCCTCCACTTT
>once|TRBV28|TRBJ1-1|.
CASSSQMTFTVTEAFF
TGTGCCAGCAGTTCTCAAATGACATTTACAGTGACTGAAGCTTTCTTT
>few|TRBV7-8|TRBJ1-1|TRBD1
CASSLWDRNTEAFF
TGTGCCAGCAGCTTATGGGACAGGAACACTGAAGCTTTCTTT
>.|TRBV7-6|TRBJ1-1|TRBD1
CASSPGQGLNTEAFF
TGTGCCAGCAGCCCCGGACAGGGACTGAACACTGAAGCTTTCTTT
>.|TRBV19|TRBJ1-3|.
CASKSGNTIYF
TGTGCCAGTAAGAGCGGAAACACCATATATTTT
>few|TRBV3-1/TRBV3-2|TRBJ1-5|.
CASSRTGQPQHF
TGTGCCAGCAGTCGGACGGGGCAGCCCCAGCATTTT
>.|TRBV7-2|TRBJ2-3|.
CASRLLPGTTDTQYF
TGTGCCAGCAGACTACTTCCGGGGACAACAGATACGCAGTATTTT
>.|TRBV12-5|TRBJ1-1|.
CASGSSGGTEAFF
TGTGCTAGTGGTTCGTCCGGGGGGACTGAAGCTTTCTTT
>once|TRBV2|TRBJ1-1|TRBD1
CASPGQTDTEAFF
TGTGCCAGCCCGGGACAGACGGACACTGAAGCTTTCTTT
>once|TRBV7-2|TRBJ2-5|.
CASSLGTKETQYF
TGTGCCAGCAGCTTAGGTACAAAAGAGACCCAGTACTTC
>.|TRBV5-4|TRBJ1-2|.
CASSLQGLAPGYTF
TGTGCCAGCAGCTTGCAGGGACTCGCTCCGGGCTACACCTTC
>.|TRBV6-2/TRBV6-3|TRBJ1-5|.
CASSYHRESNQPQHF
TGTGCCAGCAGTTACCACAGGGAATCTAATCAGCCCCAGCATTTT
>.|TRBV2|TRBJ1-5|TRBD1
CASSTTGGDNQPQHF
TGTGCCAGCAGCACCACAGGGGGTGACAATCAGCCCCAGCATTTT
>.|TRBV9|TRBJ1-4|.
CASSVARGEKLFF
TGTGCCAGCAGCGTCGCTAGAGGGGAAAAACTGTTTTTT
>.|TRBV12-5|TRBJ1-1|TRBD1
CASGAGTETSEAFF
TGTGCTAGTGGTGCCGGGACAGAGACCTCGGAGGCTTTCTTT
>.|TRBV21-1|TRBJ1-4|.
CASTDTKGGTGAGNEKLFF
TGTGCCAGCACCGACACAAAAGGGGGAACCGGGGCGGGGAATGAAAAACTGTTTTTT
>.|TRBV2|TRBJ1-5|.
CASGRQTSNQPQHF
TGTGCCAGCGGAAGACAGACTAGCAATCAGCCCCAGCATTTT
>.|TRBV28|TRBJ1-3|TRBD1
CASSLAGGAGNTIYF
TGTGCCAGCAGTTTAGCAGGGGGAGCTGGAAACACCATATATTTT
>.|TRBV6-4|TRBJ1-6|.
CASSGPIKLNSPLHF
TGTGCCAGCAGTGGCCCAATTAAGTTGAATTCACCCCTCCACTTT
>few|TRBV2|TRBJ2-1|TRBD1
CASSQDRAREQFF
TGTGCCAGCAGTCAAGACAGGGCGAGGGAGCAGTTCTTC
>.|TRBV3-1/TRBV3-2|TRBJ1-6|.
CASSQEAGSLTRNSPLHF
TGTGCCAGCAGCCAGGAAGCAGGTAGCCTTACTAGAAATTCACCCCTCCACTTT
>.|TRBV6-2/TRBV6-3|TRBJ1-2|.
CASSYSPGTPSRDYGYTF
TGTGCCAGCAGTTACTCGCCTGGGACTCCTAGTAGGGACTATGGCTACACCTTC
>.|TRBV28|TRBJ2-7|.
CASLGLGEQYF
TGTGCCAGCCTCGGGTTGGGCGAGCAGTACTTC
>.|TRBV18|TRBJ1-1|.
CASSPVREEAFF
TGTGCCAGCTCACCCGTCCGGGAAGAGGCTTTCTTT